This T cell receptor beta chain was sequenced in a study of control samples from healthy donors and cancer patients. Sequencing was performed with immunoSEQ multiplex PCR; in TCRdb, only in-frame clones are kept and a portion is missing. The sample lists around 140,000 clones; 92% were seen once. The CDR3 sequence is 12 residues long. V shed 5 bases and J shed 3 bases, with 7 bases lying between them. CDR1 is SNHLY and CDR2 is FYNNEI in the germline V gene. The TCR sequence derives from a woman between 45 and 60 years old in good health. V is TRBV2 and J is TRBJ1-1; D ambiguous. The sample comprised blood. The CDR3, as DNA: TGTGCCAGCAGTCGTCGCGACACTGAAGCTTTCTTT. Translated: CASSRRDTEAFF.